Listed below are T cell receptor beta chains from one sample, sequenced in a study of cytomegalovirus exposure and HLA in healthy donors. Sequencing was performed with immunoSEQ multiplex PCR; in TCRdb, only in-frame clones are kept and a portion is missing. Among hundreds of thousands of clones listed, 87% were seen once. Sequenced: PBMCs. The receptor source for this set is a man between 18 and 29 years old in good health and CMV-seronegative. The CDR3 runs from the conserved cysteine through the conserved F or W. Each record gives: V gene, clone size, D gene, J gene, CDR3 DNA, CDR3 protein. The D gene is left open where the match is weak. Only part of the rows carry a size: once, few, many, or a class if the clone is expanded.

>TRBV12-5|once|.|TRBJ2-2
TGTGCTAGTGGACAGGGTAGTAGCGGGGAGCTGTTTTTT
CASGQGSSGELFF
>TRBV5-5|.|.|TRBJ2-5
TGTGCCAGCAGCTTGACAGTAAAAGAGACCCAGTACTTC
CASSLTVKETQYF
>TRBV5-1|.|TRBD1|TRBJ2-7
TGCGCCAGCAGCTCAACAGGGGGCACGCGGGAGCAGTACTTC
CASSSTGGTREQYF
>TRBV7-2|.|.|TRBJ1-2
TGTGCCAGCATCCTCATGGGAGCAAACTATGGCTACACCTTC
CASILMGANYGYTF
>TRBV4-1|.|TRBD2|TRBJ2-1
TGCGCCAGCAGCCAATTCTTAGCGGGAGGGAGTGAGCAGTTCTTC
CASSQFLAGGSEQFF
>TRBV5-6|.|.|TRBJ2-5
TGTGCCAGCAGCACCAAGACTAGTTGGGAGACCCAGTACTTC
CASSTKTSWETQYF
>TRBV27|.|.|TRBJ1-5
TGTGCCAGCAGCCCACTCGGGAATCAGCCCCAGCATTTT
CASSPLGNQPQHF
>TRBV5-6|.|TRBD2|TRBJ2-1
TGTGCCAGCAGCCCATATCTAGCGGGAGATTACAATGAGCAGTTCTTC
CASSPYLAGDYNEQFF
>TRBV4-2|.|.|TRBJ2-1
TGTGCCAGCAGCCAACTGGACACAAATGAGCAGTTCTTC
CASSQLDTNEQFF
>TRBV6-6|.|.|TRBJ1-1
TGTGCCAGCAGAGATCCGGGACACCTAACTTGTGAAGCTTTCTTT
CASRDPGHLTCEAFF
>TRBV4-2|.|.|TRBJ2-7
TGTGCCAGCAGCCAAGATCTAGTAGACTTCTACGAGCAGTACTTC
CASSQDLVDFYEQYF
>TRBV5-4|.|TRBD2|TRBJ2-7
TGTGCCAGCAGCACTGGGACTACCTACAACGAGCAGTACTTC
CASSTGTTYNEQYF
>TRBV18|once|.|TRBJ1-2
TGTGCCAGCTCACCAATACAGAGCTATGGCTACACCTTC
CASSPIQSYGYTF
>TRBV28|.|.|TRBJ2-2
TGTGCCAGCAGTTTGGGACTGCCGAACACCGGGGAGCTGTTTTTT
CASSLGLPNTGELFF
>TRBV5-5|.|TRBD2|TRBJ2-1
TGTGCCAGCAGCTCCTTTCGGGCATGGACTAGCGGGGGTTCCTACAATGAGCAGTTCTTC
CASSSFRAWTSGGSYNEQFF
>TRBV7-8|.|TRBD2|TRBJ2-3
TGTGCCAGCAGCACGCTAGCGGGAGTCACAGATACGCAGTATTTT
CASSTLAGVTDTQYF
>TRBV30|.|TRBD2|TRBJ2-1
TGTGCCTGGATGAAAGCGGGAGCTGGAAATGAGCAGTTCTTC
CAWMKAGAGNEQFF
>TRBV28|.|.|TRBJ1-1
TGTGCCACCGCGCGGGGAGGGACTGAAGCTTTCTTT
CATARGGTEAFF
>TRBV19|.|TRBD2|TRBJ2-3
TGTGCCAGTAGTATCTGGGGGGGGGCAGATACGCAGTATTTT
CASSIWGGADTQYF
>TRBV4-1|.|TRBD1|TRBJ1-5
TGCGCCAGCAGCCCCGGGACAGGAAATCAGCCCCAGCATTTT
CASSPGTGNQPQHF
>TRBV10-2|.|.|TRBJ2-5
TGCGCCAGCAGTGAAGGAGTTTCGGTCGAGACCCAGTACTTC
CASSEGVSVETQYF
>TRBV28|.|TRBD1|TRBJ2-5
TGTGCCAGCAGTTTACCCTTGGACAGGGTTAACGCCGAGACCCAGTACTTC
CASSLPLDRVNAETQYF
>TRBV14|.|.|TRBJ1-1
TGTGCCAGCAGCCAAGGACCGGGTGAGGCTTTCTTT
CASSQGPGEAFF
>TRBV6-5|.|.|TRBJ1-4
TGTGCCAGCGGAGTGGGGGCGGGAGGAAAACTGTTTTTT
CASGVGAGGKLFF
>TRBV9|.|TRBD2|TRBJ2-5
TGTGCCAGCAGCGTCGGCCTAGCGGGGGGGCGCACCCAGTACTTC
CASSVGLAGGRTQYF
>TRBV4-2|.|.|TRBJ2-6
TGTGCCAGCAGCCAGGTTTCGGGGTCAAACTCTGGGGCCAACGTCCTGACTTTC
CASSQVSGSNSGANVLTF
>TRBV28|.|.|TRBJ2-4
TGTGCCAGCAGTTATAGTAACATTCAGTACTTC
CASSYSNIQYF
>TRBV5-5|.|.|TRBJ2-2
TGTGCCACTCATGGAAGGGGCAGCAACACCGGGGAGCTGTTTTTT
CATHGRGSNTGELFF
>TRBV27|.|TRBD2|TRBJ2-7
TGTGCCAGTCGTCTAGCGGGGGGTTACGAGCAGTACTTC
CASRLAGGYEQYF
>TRBV19|.|TRBD2|TRBJ2-1
TGTGCCAGTAGTGGCTGGACTAGTGTCTCCTACAATGAGCAGTTCTTC
CASSGWTSVSYNEQFF
>TRBV7-9|.|.|TRBJ2-6
TGTGCCAGCATCCCACAGGAGCCCCGGGGGGCCAACGTCCTGACTTTC
CASIPQEPRGANVLTF
>TRBV2|.|.|TRBJ2-3
TGTGCCAGCAGGGTGACACGGGGAACGCAGTATTTT
CASRVTRGTQYF
>TRBV7-9|once|.|TRBJ1-1
TGTGCCAGCAGCTTAGGGGGCAAAAATGAAGCTTTCTTT
CASSLGGKNEAFF
>TRBV4-1|.|TRBD1|TRBJ1-1
TGCGCCAGCAGCCAGCGAGGGACAGCTGAAGCTTTCTTT
CASSQRGTAEAFF
>TRBV15|.|.|TRBJ2-3
TGTGCCACCAGCAGAGATGGGGCTTCGAATGATTGGACAGATACGCAGTATTTT
CATSRDGASNDWTDTQYF
>TRBV28|.|.|TRBJ2-3
TGTGCCAGCAGTAGAACTAGCCCAGATACGCAGTATTTT
CASSRTSPDTQYF
>TRBV15|.|TRBD1|TRBJ2-2
TGTGCCACCAGCAGAGATCAACAGGGGGAAGCCGGGGAGCTGTTTTTT
CATSRDQQGEAGELFF
>TRBV6-1|once|TRBD2|TRBJ2-7
TGTGCCAGCAGTGACCTAGCGGGAGCGTACGAGCAGTACTTC
CASSDLAGAYEQYF
>TRBV7-9|.|.|TRBJ1-4
TGTGCCAGCAGCGGATCAGGGGAAAAACTGTTTTTT
CASSGSGEKLFF
>TRBV11-2|.|TRBD1|TRBJ1-1
TGTGCCAGCAGCTTAGGGGGGACAGGGAATAAGGGTTTCTTT
CASSLGGTGNKGFF
>TRBV18|.|.|TRBJ2-7
TGTGCCAGCTCACCCTCCACGAGGGCGGACTACGAGCAGTACTTC
CASSPSTRADYEQYF
>TRBV10-3|.|.|TRBJ1-3
TGTGCCATCAGTGGCCTACAGGGAATTGGAAACACCATATATTTT
CAISGLQGIGNTIYF
>TRBV6-1|once|TRBD1|TRBJ1-2
TGTGCCAGCAGTTACAGGGGCCTTAAAACCTTC
CASSYRGLKTF
>TRBV6-1|once|TRBD2|TRBJ2-3
TGTGCCAGCAGTGAATTGACGGGAGCAGCGGGAGGAGATACGCAGTATTTT
CASSELTGAAGGDTQYF
>TRBV4-3|.|.|TRBJ2-7
TGCGCCAGCAGCCAAGATCTTTCGGGAGTGGGGGAGCAGTACTTC
CASSQDLSGVGEQYF
>TRBV27|.|.|TRBJ2-7
TGTGCCAGCAAAATACAGGGCGAGCAGTACTTC
CASKIQGEQYF
>TRBV6-4|.|TRBD2|TRBJ2-4
TGTGCCAGCAGTACGGAACCCAAGCGGGGGTGGGTCAAAAACATTCAGTACTTC
CASSTEPKRGWVKNIQYF
>TRBV10-3|.|.|TRBJ1-1
TGTGCCATCAGTGACAGGAAGGGGCTTAACACTGAAGCTTTCTTT
CAISDRKGLNTEAFF
>TRBV11-2|.|.|TRBJ2-1
TGTGCCAGCAGCGTGAGGGGGGACAGCTCCTACAATGAGCAGTTCTTC
CASSVRGDSSYNEQFF
>TRBV27|few|TRBD2|TRBJ2-1
TGTGCCAGCAGTTTATTGACTAGCGGGGGGGCGAATGAGCAGTTCTTC
CASSLLTSGGANEQFF
>TRBV5-4|.|TRBD1|TRBJ2-7
TGTGCCAGCAGCGCGGACAGGCGGGACGAGCAGTACTTC
CASSADRRDEQYF
>TRBV6-6|few|.|TRBJ2-7
TGTGCCAGCAGTCCAGGGTCCCCCTACGAGCAGTACTTC
CASSPGSPYEQYF
>TRBV7-9|once|TRBD1|TRBJ1-1
TGTGCCAGCAGTTTTGGACAGGCTTATGAAGCTTTCTTT
CASSFGQAYEAFF
>TRBV10-3|.|.|TRBJ2-3
TGTGCCATCAGTGAGGGGGCGGATACGCAGTATTTT
CAISEGADTQYF
>TRBV4-1|few|TRBD1|TRBJ1-5
TGCGCCAGCAGCCAAGACATGGCAGGGGGACAGCCCCAGCATTTT
CASSQDMAGGQPQHF
>TRBV19|.|TRBD1|TRBJ1-6
TGTGCCAGTTTCGCAGGGGGCTCCTATAATTCACCCCTCCACTTT
CASFAGGSYNSPLHF
>TRBV25-1|.|.|TRBJ2-5
TGTGCCAGCAGTGAATTTAAACTCCAAGAGACCCAGTACTTC
CASSEFKLQETQYF
>TRBV10-2|.|.|TRBJ1-4
TGCGCCAGCGGGAGGCAAACTAATGAAAAACTGTTTTTT
CASGRQTNEKLFF